This is a list of T cell receptor beta chains from one sample in a study of T-cell memory formation after mild COVID-19. TCRdb reprocessed the 5' RACE reads via MiXCR and lists one record per CDR3 protein. The repertoire holds about 560,000 distinct CDR3 sequences, with roughly a fifth as singletons. Sequenced material: PBMCs or a T cell subset sorted from them (not recorded which). The receptors were gathered from an adult woman who had mild COVID-19 (a few samples of this study predate the infection). Cell type and time point are not known. Each CDR3 is given with its conserved first and last residue. D genes are given only for firm matches. Clone size is given for some rows only: seen once, a few or many times, or a class if the clone is expanded.

cdr3_aa: CASSPTGATEAFF; cdr3_nt: TGTGCCAGCAGCCCGACAGGGGCCACTGAAGCTTTCTTT; cdr3_length: 13; v_call: TRBV7-6; clone_size: few; d_call: TRBD1; j_call: TRBJ1-1
cdr3_aa: CASSDTGVQPYEQYF; cdr3_nt: TGTGCCAGCAGTGATACGGGGGTTCAACCCTACGAGCAGTACTTC; cdr3_length: 15; v_call: TRBV7-9; clone_size: -; d_call: -; j_call: TRBJ2-7
cdr3_aa: CASSPPGTGLTYEQYF; cdr3_nt: TGTGCCAGCAGCCCCCCGGGGACAGGGCTGACCTACGAGCAGTACTTC; cdr3_length: 16; v_call: TRBV7-9; clone_size: -; d_call: TRBD1; j_call: TRBJ2-7
cdr3_aa: CASSLVDRGDTQYF; cdr3_nt: TGTGCCAGCAGTTTAGTCGACAGGGGAGATACGCAGTATTTT; cdr3_length: 14; v_call: TRBV12-3/TRBV12-4; clone_size: -; d_call: TRBD1; j_call: TRBJ2-3
cdr3_aa: CASSYRPGTYNEQFF; cdr3_nt: TGTGCCAGCAGTTATCGACCGGGGACCTACAATGAGCAGTTCTTC; cdr3_length: 15; v_call: TRBV5-6; clone_size: few; d_call: -; j_call: TRBJ2-1
cdr3_aa: CASSLQPGGPEETQYF; cdr3_nt: TGCGCCAGCAGCTTGCAGCCGGGAGGGCCGGAAGAGACCCAGTACTTC; cdr3_length: 16; v_call: TRBV5-1; clone_size: few; d_call: TRBD2; j_call: TRBJ2-5
cdr3_aa: CSARGQGVTDTQYF; cdr3_nt: TGCAGTGCTAGAGGCCAGGGTGTCACAGATACGCAGTATTTT; cdr3_length: 14; v_call: TRBV20-1; clone_size: -; d_call: -; j_call: TRBJ2-3
cdr3_aa: CASSTAGEQPQHF; cdr3_nt: TGCGCCAGCAGCACCGCGGGGGAACAGCCCCAGCATTTT; cdr3_length: 13; v_call: TRBV5-1; clone_size: -; d_call: -; j_call: TRBJ1-5
cdr3_aa: CASSQDQVSLFGTEAFF; cdr3_nt: TGTGCCAGCAGCCAAGATCAGGTTTCTTTATTCGGTACTGAAGCTTTCTTT; cdr3_length: 17; v_call: TRBV3-1; clone_size: few; d_call: -; j_call: TRBJ1-1
cdr3_aa: CASSPPANIGSTEAFF; cdr3_nt: TGTGCCAGCTCACCACCTGCAAATATTGGGTCCACTGAAGCTTTCTTT; cdr3_length: 16; v_call: TRBV18; clone_size: few; d_call: -; j_call: TRBJ1-1
cdr3_aa: CSVGGREGYGYTF; cdr3_nt: TGCAGCGTTGGTGGCCGGGAGGGCTATGGCTACACCTTC; cdr3_length: 13; v_call: TRBV29-1; clone_size: -; d_call: -; j_call: TRBJ1-2
cdr3_aa: CASRPTSGRIDEQYF; cdr3_nt: TGTGCCAGCAGGCCGACTAGCGGGAGGATTGACGAGCAGTACTTC; cdr3_length: 15; v_call: TRBV7-9; clone_size: -; d_call: TRBD2; j_call: TRBJ2-7
cdr3_aa: CASSPISSTGELFF; cdr3_nt: TGTGCCAGCAGCCCAATTAGCAGCACCGGGGAGCTGTTTTTT; cdr3_length: 14; v_call: TRBV7-9; clone_size: -; d_call: -; j_call: TRBJ2-2
cdr3_aa: CASREGETQYF; cdr3_nt: TGTGCCAGCAGGGAAGGGGAGACCCAGTACTTC; cdr3_length: 11; v_call: TRBV7-9; clone_size: -; d_call: -; j_call: TRBJ2-5
cdr3_aa: CASSDTANTGELFF; cdr3_nt: TGTGCCAGCAGTGATACAGCGAACACCGGGGAGCTGTTTTTT; cdr3_length: 14; v_call: TRBV6-1; clone_size: -; d_call: -; j_call: TRBJ2-2
cdr3_aa: CSVYRLAGGFQFF; cdr3_nt: TGCAGCGTATATAGACTAGCGGGGGGTTTTCAGTTCTTC; cdr3_length: 13; v_call: TRBV29-1; clone_size: -; d_call: TRBD2; j_call: TRBJ2-1
cdr3_aa: CSARERGLGYTF; cdr3_nt: TGCAGTGCTAGAGAACGCGGCCTGGGCTACACCTTC; cdr3_length: 12; v_call: TRBV20-1; clone_size: -; d_call: -; j_call: TRBJ1-2
cdr3_aa: CASSEWGLGPDTQYF; cdr3_nt: TGTGCCAGCAGTGAATGGGGACTCGGTCCAGATACGCAGTATTTT; cdr3_length: 15; v_call: TRBV6-1; clone_size: few; d_call: -; j_call: TRBJ2-3
cdr3_aa: CASSYSIRGKTQVYEQYF; cdr3_nt: TGTGCCAGCAGTTACTCCATTCGGGGGAAGACGCAAGTCTACGAGCAGTACTTC; cdr3_length: 18; v_call: TRBV6-2/TRBV6-3; clone_size: -; d_call: -; j_call: TRBJ2-7
cdr3_aa: CASRLFDEQYF; cdr3_nt: TGTGCCAGCAGACTGTTCGACGAGCAGTACTTC; cdr3_length: 11; v_call: TRBV6-5; clone_size: few; d_call: -; j_call: TRBJ2-7
cdr3_aa: CASRQGALNQPQHF; cdr3_nt: TGTGCCAGTAGACAGGGGGCTCTCAATCAGCCCCAGCATTTT; cdr3_length: 14; v_call: TRBV7-8; clone_size: few; d_call: TRBD1; j_call: TRBJ1-5
cdr3_aa: CASSPYAGTEQYF; cdr3_nt: TGCGCCAGCAGCCCGTACGCAGGGACCGAGCAGTACTTC; cdr3_length: 13; v_call: TRBV5-1; clone_size: -; d_call: -; j_call: TRBJ2-7
cdr3_aa: CAWGQGVGEQYF; cdr3_nt: TGTGCCTGGGGACAGGGGGTCGGTGAGCAGTACTTC; cdr3_length: 12; v_call: TRBV30; clone_size: -; d_call: TRBD1; j_call: TRBJ2-7
cdr3_aa: CASSLAGGLNTQYF; cdr3_nt: TGTGCCAGCTCGCTAGCGGGAGGTTTGAATACGCAGTATTTT; cdr3_length: 14; v_call: TRBV7-3; clone_size: -; d_call: TRBD2; j_call: TRBJ2-3
cdr3_aa: CASSRGQMPTDTQYF; cdr3_nt: TGTGCCAGCAGCCGGGGACAGATGCCCACAGATACGCAGTATTTT; cdr3_length: 15; v_call: TRBV6-1; clone_size: few; d_call: TRBD1; j_call: TRBJ2-3
cdr3_aa: CSVGDRGAGYTF; cdr3_nt: TGCAGCGTGGGGGACAGGGGTGCTGGCTACACCTTC; cdr3_length: 12; v_call: TRBV29-1; clone_size: -; d_call: TRBD1; j_call: TRBJ1-2
cdr3_aa: CASSPDPGIEKLFF; cdr3_nt: TGTGCCAGCAGCCCGGACCCCGGGATAGAAAAACTGTTTTTT; cdr3_length: 14; v_call: TRBV5-4; clone_size: -; d_call: -; j_call: TRBJ1-4
cdr3_aa: CASSVGTGLAGHEQFF; cdr3_nt: TGTGCCAGCAGCGTGGGTACGGGACTAGCCGGACATGAGCAGTTCTTC; cdr3_length: 16; v_call: TRBV9; clone_size: -; d_call: TRBD2; j_call: TRBJ2-1
cdr3_aa: CASSTRTSGGTDTQYF; cdr3_nt: TGTGCCAGCAGCACACGGACTAGCGGGGGCACAGATACGCAGTATTTT; cdr3_length: 16; v_call: TRBV7-2; clone_size: few; d_call: TRBD2; j_call: TRBJ2-3
cdr3_aa: CASRPPGETQYF; cdr3_nt: TGTGCCAGCAGGCCTCCGGGGGAGACCCAGTACTTC; cdr3_length: 12; v_call: TRBV6-6; clone_size: few; d_call: -; j_call: TRBJ2-5
cdr3_aa: CASSHRTGVTEAFF; cdr3_nt: TGTGCCAGCAGCCATCGTACAGGGGTGACTGAAGCTTTCTTT; cdr3_length: 14; v_call: TRBV3-1; clone_size: -; d_call: TRBD1; j_call: TRBJ1-1
cdr3_aa: CASRPGTDSYEQYF; cdr3_nt: TGTGCCAGCAGACCCGGGACAGACTCCTACGAGCAGTACTTC; cdr3_length: 14; v_call: TRBV5-6; clone_size: -; d_call: TRBD1; j_call: TRBJ2-7
cdr3_aa: CSARLSTGFFGGYTF; cdr3_nt: TGCAGTGCTAGACTTTCGACAGGGTTCTTCGGTGGCTACACCTTC; cdr3_length: 15; v_call: TRBV20-1; clone_size: -; d_call: TRBD1; j_call: TRBJ1-2
cdr3_aa: CASSPPAGAQETQYF; cdr3_nt: TGTGCCAGCAGTCCCCCCGCGGGGGCCCAAGAGACCCAGTACTTC; cdr3_length: 15; v_call: TRBV12-3/TRBV12-4; clone_size: -; d_call: -; j_call: TRBJ2-5
cdr3_aa: CASSQRGPDTQYF; cdr3_nt: TGTGCCAGCAGCCAAAGGGGCCCAGATACGCAGTATTTT; cdr3_length: 13; v_call: TRBV3-1; clone_size: few; d_call: -; j_call: TRBJ2-3
cdr3_aa: CSVGEGVKGSTDTQYF; cdr3_nt: TGCAGCGTTGGGGAGGGGGTAAAGGGGAGCACAGATACGCAGTATTTT; cdr3_length: 16; v_call: TRBV29-1; clone_size: few; d_call: -; j_call: TRBJ2-3
cdr3_aa: CASSVVGRRDTDTQYF; cdr3_nt: TGTGCCAGCAGCGTAGTAGGGCGACGGGACACAGATACGCAGTATTTT; cdr3_length: 16; v_call: TRBV9; clone_size: few; d_call: -; j_call: TRBJ2-3
cdr3_aa: CSARRDLDYGYTF; cdr3_nt: TGCAGTGCTAGGAGGGATCTTGACTATGGCTACACCTTC; cdr3_length: 13; v_call: TRBV20-1; clone_size: many; d_call: -; j_call: TRBJ1-2
cdr3_aa: CASSQPRGSQRRVDIQYF; cdr3_nt: TGCGCCAGCAGCCAACCTCGGGGTTCCCAAAGGCGTGTTGACATTCAGTACTTC; cdr3_length: 18; v_call: TRBV4-1; clone_size: -; d_call: -; j_call: TRBJ2-4
cdr3_aa: CSASIITKGVGEAFF; cdr3_nt: TGCAGTGCTAGTATTATCACTAAGGGCGTAGGTGAAGCTTTCTTT; cdr3_length: 15; v_call: TRBV20-1; clone_size: few; d_call: -; j_call: TRBJ1-1
cdr3_aa: CASSFRIAGSTDTQYF; cdr3_nt: TGTGCCAGCAGCTTCCGGATAGCGGGGAGCACAGATACGCAGTATTTT; cdr3_length: 16; v_call: TRBV11-2; clone_size: -; d_call: TRBD2; j_call: TRBJ2-3
cdr3_aa: CAWSDVLELQFF; cdr3_nt: TGTGCCTGGAGTGACGTGTTGGAGCTCCAGTTCTTC; cdr3_length: 12; v_call: TRBV30; clone_size: -; d_call: -; j_call: TRBJ2-1
cdr3_aa: CASSLEQGADTEAFF; cdr3_nt: TGCGCCAGCAGCTTGGAGCAGGGGGCGGACACTGAAGCTTTCTTT; cdr3_length: 15; v_call: TRBV5-1; clone_size: few; d_call: TRBD1; j_call: TRBJ1-1
cdr3_aa: CASSQRPSRETAFF; cdr3_nt: TGTGCCAGCAGCCAAAGACCATCACGGGAGACTGCTTTCTTT; cdr3_length: 14; v_call: TRBV12-3/TRBV12-4; clone_size: -; d_call: -; j_call: TRBJ1-1
cdr3_aa: CASSEKAGRDEQYF; cdr3_nt: TGTGCCAGCAGTGAGAAGGCAGGGCGGGACGAGCAGTACTTC; cdr3_length: 14; v_call: TRBV2; clone_size: few; d_call: -; j_call: TRBJ2-7
cdr3_aa: CASSTRQGQRSYEQYF; cdr3_nt: TGTGCCAGCAGTACCCGACAGGGCCAAAGATCCTACGAGCAGTACTTC; cdr3_length: 16; v_call: TRBV6-5; clone_size: -; d_call: TRBD1; j_call: TRBJ2-7
cdr3_aa: CASSPQGVNTEAFF; cdr3_nt: TGTGCCAGCTCACCGCAGGGTGTGAACACTGAAGCTTTCTTT; cdr3_length: 14; v_call: TRBV18; clone_size: few; d_call: -; j_call: TRBJ1-1
cdr3_aa: CASSPRTGGSYEQYF; cdr3_nt: TGCGCCAGCAGCCCGCGGACAGGGGGCTCCTACGAGCAGTACTTC; cdr3_length: 15; v_call: TRBV5-1; clone_size: many; d_call: TRBD1; j_call: TRBJ2-7
cdr3_aa: CASSLGGLAGYEQYF; cdr3_nt: TGTGCCAGCAGCTTAGGGGGACTAGCGGGCTACGAGCAGTACTTC; cdr3_length: 15; v_call: TRBV7-4; clone_size: few; d_call: TRBD2; j_call: TRBJ2-7
cdr3_aa: CASSLFEDTQYF; cdr3_nt: TGTGCCAGCAGCTTATTCGAAGATACGCAGTATTTT; cdr3_length: 12; v_call: TRBV7-2; clone_size: few; d_call: -; j_call: TRBJ2-3
cdr3_aa: CASSGGTGGRPQHF; cdr3_nt: TGTGCCAGCAGCGGAGGGACAGGGGGACGGCCCCAGCATTTT; cdr3_length: 14; v_call: TRBV7-9; clone_size: -; d_call: TRBD1; j_call: TRBJ1-5
cdr3_aa: CASSLGQGHTEAFF; cdr3_nt: TGTGCCAGCAGCTTAGGACAGGGGCACACTGAAGCTTTCTTT; cdr3_length: 14; v_call: TRBV5-1; clone_size: many; d_call: TRBD1; j_call: TRBJ1-1
cdr3_aa: CASSERGDTDTQYF; cdr3_nt: TGCGCCAGCAGCGAGCGGGGGGACACAGATACGCAGTATTTT; cdr3_length: 14; v_call: TRBV5-1; clone_size: few; d_call: TRBD2; j_call: TRBJ2-3